This T cell receptor beta chain is drawn from a study of T cells in Graves' hyperthyroidism and ophthalmopathy (dated 2019 in TCRdb). Study-level background: Peripheral blood samples were taken at initial diagnosis, before any treatment was given. A discovery cohort of fewer than 110 patients, approximately 45 with Graves' ophthalmopathy and approximately 60 with stable Graves' hyperthyroidism, was used to find distinguishing TCR V-J signatures. The 90 to 100 discovery patients were randomly divided into training and test sets at a 7:3 ratio. Prospective prediction of ophthalmopathy was tested in an independent validation cohort of about 19 hyperthyroidism patients and 17 patients who later progressed to ophthalmopathy. The paper describes TCR Vbeta CDR3 sequencing of 120 to 150 peripheral blood samples, made up of around 41 ophthalmopathy patients, over 70 hyperthyroidism patients and around 17 progressor patients. After sampling, hyperthyroidism patients received methimazole starting at 30 mg daily, and ophthalmopathy patients received high-dose intravenous methylprednisolone. In several Graves' hyperthyroidism patients, the study also compared T-cell repertoires from thyroid tissue with T-cell repertoires from blood.

Overall results and qualifications from the work: Most expanded thyroid clonotypes (frequency above 0.001) were also found in blood, which suggests that blood repertoires may mirror thyroid immune responses. No statistical method was used to fix the sample size in advance, and group allocation was not hidden from the investigators. In validation, the model predicted progression to ophthalmopathy a median of roughly 6.1 months before onset, with roughly 70% sensitivity and nearly 75% specificity. A 13 V-J signature model separated ophthalmopathy from stable hyperthyroidism, with about 90% sensitivity and 81.08% specificity in cross-validation and 80%/75% in testing.

The CDR3 numbers 15 residues from cysteine through phenylalanine. Only the CDR3 portion is preserved as DNA: 45 bases, with reading frame beginning at the first base. Trimming removed 2 bases from V and 5 bases from J; the gene matches leave 4 bases unexplained. According to the germline V gene, CDR1 reads LGHNT and CDR2 reads FRNRAP. Amplification of TCR beta CDR3 regions was carried out from RNA transcripts. The TCR CDR3 was subjected to a first round of RT-PCR using the HTBI primer set and the Qiagen OneStep RT-PCR kit. Libraries were constructed in a second round of multiplex PCR, after which size selection and purification were carried out. Libraries were sequenced paired-end with 100 bp reads on an Illumina HiSeq2000. The authors' analysis ran thus. SOAPnuke was used to process the raw data, removing reads that contained adapters or uncalled bases, had a mean Phred below 15, or lacked an exact match to the constant primer or identifier. COPE v1.2.5 was used to merge the high-quality paired reads, and each unique nucleotide sequence was defined as a clonotype. MiTCR v1.1 was used to align the clonotypes against IMGT TRBV, TRBD and TRBJ reference segments. The analysis included only V-J combinations with a frequency above 0.0001, which together covered around 99% of the repertoires. The TCS score was defined as the ratio of F50 (clonal expansion) to E x V (chaos), calculated using BLOSUM62-based TCRdist between CDR3 peptides within each V-J. Welch's t-statistics and random forest reduced 514 V-J features to 10 to 15, which were used in a naive Bayes classifier (R e1071). TCRdb reprocessed the public reads (quality trimming at Q25 with fastp, clone calling with MiXCR) and kept in-frame beta chains. Each entry is one CDR3 protein sequence, shown with its most common DNA and genes. The V and J calls reflect TCRdb's pipeline rather than the authors' work. The sample table shows hundreds of thousands of distinct CDR3 sequences, and approximately 15% are seen once. The top ten clones comprise 5.8% of the sample.

Notes on this clonotype: Which antigen it targets is not known. It may be a read error: a sequence one base away is much more abundant.

Hyperthyroidism patients were newly diagnosed, with disease duration under 2 months, and aged 18 to 65 years. Any patient with an uncontrolled infection, another autoimmune disease, pregnancy or lactation was excluded. Diagnoses were based on clinical symptoms, serum thyroxine and TRAb, thyroid ultrasound and orbital computed tomography. Blood from progressor patients was collected at the time of first diagnosis with hyperthyroidism, before any ophthalmopathy symptoms had appeared. Ficoll-Paque density gradient centrifugation was used to isolate PBMCs from approximately 10 ml of fresh peripheral blood. Progressor patients were initially diagnosed with Graves' hyperthyroidism and developed ophthalmopathy during follow-up. Total RNA was extracted using Trizol reagent, and RNA quality was assessed on an Agilent 2100 Bioanalyzer.

The specimen sequenced was blood. This clonotype was sampled from a woman aged 25 to 39 with Graves' hyperthyroidism that later progressed to Graves' ophthalmopathy. This receptor chain uses TRBV12-5 and TRBJ2-1; a stretch of 9 junction bases matches TRBD2. The CDR3 protein is CASGLTLAGHNEQFF. DNA sequence: TGTGCTAGTGGTTTGACCCTAGCGGGACACAATGAGCAGTTCTTC. The full variable domain, completed from the reference TRBV12-5 and TRBJ2-1 proteins outside the CDR3, reads DARVTQTPRHKVTEMGQEVTMRCQPILGHNTVFWYRQTMMQGLELLAYFRNRAPLDDSGMPKDRFSAEMPDATLATLKIQPSEPRDSAVYFCASGLTLAGHNEQFFGPGTRLTVL.